Following are 18 T cell receptor beta chains from one sample sequenced in a study of T-cell memory formation after mild COVID-19. One entry per CDR3 protein results from TCRdb running MiXCR on the 5' RACE reads. Here the sample spans about 50,000 distinct CDR3 sequences, around 12% being singletons. The specimen was PBMCs or a T cell subset sorted from them (not recorded which). These receptor sequences come from a man aged 18-30 years who had mild COVID-19 (a few samples of this study predate the infection). Cell type and time point are not known.

The J gene is TRBJ2-5, the V gene TRBV27, with a weak D call TRBD1 (6 bases). The CDR3 has 13 residues. V lost 8 bases and J 3 bases, leaving 13 bases between the germline ends. The germline V gene encodes CDR1 MNHEY and CDR2 SMNVEV (reference sequence). Here the CDR3 reads CASSRQAKETQYF. The CDR3 DNA reads TGTGCCAGCTCCAGACAGGCCAAAGAGACCCAGTACTTC.

The rearrangement joins TRBV4-2 to TRBJ2-4; D not resolved. This CDR3 is built from 14 residues. V lost 1 base to trimming and J lost 2 bases, with 6 bases between them. The germline gives CDR1 LGHNA, CDR2 YNFKEQ. The CDR3 region has the DNA TGTGCCAGCAGCCAAGGGGCGTCCAAAAACATTCAGTACTTC. Amino acids: CASSQGASKNIQYF.

This clonotype was seen at least ten times. The V call is TRBV12-3 or TRBV12-4, the J call TRBJ2-1; D call uncertain. The CDR3 loop spans 17 amino acids. The V end lost 8 bases, the J end lost 7 bases, and 27 bases lay between the germline ends. The CDR3 nucleotides read TGTGCCAGCCGCCGAGGATCTCGGACGGAATCGTGGAATGAGCAGTTCTTC. This translates into CASRRGSRTESWNEQFF.

This clonotype was seen many times. The genes are TRBV7-2 and TRBJ2-1; D call uncertain. Trimming stripped 2 bases from V and 9 bases from J, with 14 bases between. Germline CDR1 and CDR2: SGHTA and FQGNSA. The CDR3 covers 14 residues. The CDR3 nucleotides are TGTGCCAGCAGCTTAAGTTTCACTAACGCTGAGCAGTTCTTC. Translated, it gives CASSLSFTNAEQFF. The whole variable domain, remainder taken from reference TRBV7-2 and TRBJ2-1, is GAGVSQSPSNKVTEKGKDVELRCDPISGHTALYWYRQSLGQGLEFLIYFQGNSAPDKSGLPSDRFSAERTGGSVSTLTIQRTQQEDSAVYLCASSLSFTNAEQFFGPGTRLTVL.

This clonotype was picked up many times. The chain carries TRBV18 and TRBJ2-1; 9 nucleotides match TRBD2. V lost 4 bases to trimming and J lost 2 bases; unmatched junction nucleotides: 3. CDR1 is KGHSH and CDR2 is LQKENI in the germline V gene. CDR3 length equals 15 residues. CDR3 sequence reads: CASSHSGGTYNEQFF. In DNA form, the CDR3 reads TGTGCCAGCTCACATAGCGGGGGTACCTACAATGAGCAGTTCTTC.

V gene TRBV20-1 combines with J gene TRBJ2-7, with D possibly matching TRBD2 (5 bases). The CDR3 sequence is 16 residues long. The V end was cut by 0 bases, the J end by 1 base, with 16 bases between. CDR1 DFQATT and CDR2 SNEGSKA come from the germline V gene (reference sequence). In nucleotides, the CDR3 is TGCAGTGCTAGAGATCATGGGGAGTTGGGGTCCTACGAGCAGTACTTC. This translates into CSARDHGELGSYEQYF.

This clonotype was recorded a few times. The rearrangement joins TRBV11-2 to TRBJ2-4; D gene ambiguous. The length of the CDR3 is 13 residues. V gave up 3 bases and J gave up 2 bases, with 5 bases separating them. Germline lookup yields CDR1 SGHAT and CDR2 FQNNGV. CDR3 in DNA: TGTGCCAGCAGCTTGGGTTCCAAAAACATTCAGTACTTC. Protein: CASSLGSKNIQYF. Full variable domain (missing parts from reference TRBV11-2 and TRBJ2-4): EAGVAQSPRYKIIEKRQSVAFWCNPISGHATLYWYQQILGQGPKLLIQFQNNGVVDDSQLPKDRFSAERLKGVDSTLKIQPAKLEDSAVYLCASSLGSKNIQYFGAGTRLSVL.

This clonotype was counted many times. This sequence joins TRBV7-2 and TRBJ2-1, with D tentatively TRBD2 (5 bases). CDR3 length equals 15 residues. The V end lost 1 base, the J end lost 2 bases, and 9 bases lay between the germline ends. CDR1 is SGHTA, CDR2 FQGNSA, per germline. The CDR3 nucleotides are TGTGCCAGCAGCTTAGTTGGCGGGCCCTACAATGAGCAGTTCTTC. This sequence encodes CASSLVGGPYNEQFF.

There are many counts of this clonotype. The chain recombines TRBV5-1 with TRBJ2-3; 7 positions agree with TRBD2. In germline, CDR1 is SGHRS, CDR2 YFSETQ. The CDR3 is 14 amino acids. V dropped 4 bases and J dropped 8; count of bases not matched to a gene: 10. The CDR3 DNA reads TGCGCCAGCAGCCGTTGGCCGGGGGGAGGTACGCAGTATTTT. It yields the protein CASSRWPGGGTQYF.

This clonotype was counted between two and nine times. The V gene is TRBV20-1, the J gene TRBJ2-3, with D possibly being TRBD2 (6 bases). The V and J ends lost 6 bases and 4 bases respectively, with 20 bases between them. In germline, CDR1 is DFQATT, CDR2 SNEGSKA (reference sequence). This CDR3 spans 15 amino acids. In DNA form, the CDR3 reads TGCAGTGCCCGAGACGGAGGGAAAGGCGCAGATACGCAGTATTTT. Residues: CSARDGGKGADTQYF.

The chain has TRBV5-5 and TRBJ2-7; 8 nucleotides agree with TRBD2. V lost 3 bases and J lost 4; bases outside the gene matches: 6. Germline assignment: CDR1 SGHKS and CDR2 YYEKEE (reference sequence). The CDR3 is 14 amino acids. CDR3 sequence: CASSSGGPNYEQYF. CDR3 nucleotides: TGTGCCAGCAGCTCGGGGGGGCCGAATTACGAGCAGTACTTC.

This clonotype was counted a few times. The rearrangement joins TRBV7-6 to TRBJ2-7, with 8 nucleotides matching TRBD1. The CDR3 runs to 16 residues. V shed 0 bases, J shed 0 bases, and the junction held 4 bases outside the gene matches. Germline values: CDR1 SGHVS, CDR2 FNYEAQ. Written as DNA, the CDR3 is TGTGCCAGCAGCTTAGCTTCAGGGGGCGACTCCTACGAGCAGTACTTC. This sequence encodes CASSLASGGDSYEQYF.

This clonotype was counted a few times. This sequence joins TRBV28 and TRBJ2-7, with D perhaps TRBD2 (6 bases). Looked up from germline, CDR1 is MDHEN and CDR2 is SYDVKM. V lost 5 bases to trimming and J lost 5 bases, with 16 bases between them. This CDR3 is 14 amino acids long. The CDR3 DNA follows: TGTGCCAGCAGTCCATTAGGACTAACCAACGAGCAGTACGTC. It yields the protein CASSPLGLTNEQYV.

The chain recombines TRBV11-1 with TRBJ2-2; TRBD1 matches at 8 bases. The CDR3 has 14 residues. From germline, CDR1 is SGHAT and CDR2 FQDESV (reference sequence). J was trimmed by 7 bases and V by 4 bases; bases with no gene match: 5. The CDR3, as DNA: TGTGCCAGCAGCTCCGACAGGGGCCACGGGGAGCTGTTTTTT. This gives the protein CASSSDRGHGELFF.

This clonotype showed up just once. This chain links TRBV7-8 with TRBJ1-2, with D unresolved. The CDR3 is 14 amino acids. Between the trimmed V and J ends, which lost 0 bases and 8 bases, there was a span of 13 bases. The germline CDR1 and CDR2 sequences are SGHVS and FQNEAQ. CDR3: CASSLALGSGGYTF. As DNA, the CDR3 is TGTGCCAGCAGCTTAGCGTTGGGTTCTGGCGGCTACACCTTC.

V is TRBV11-2 and J is TRBJ2-1; the match to TRBD2 covers 9 bases. CDR3 size: 14 residues. The V gene end was trimmed by 7 bases and the J gene end by 10 bases; junction bases not matched to a gene: 11. In germline, CDR1 is SGHAT, CDR2 FQNNGV. The CDR3 region has the DNA TGTGCCAGCATCCACCAGAAGCGGGGGGAGGAGCAGTTCTTC. Translated, it gives CASIHQKRGEEQFF.

This clonotype came up a few times. This chain links TRBV19 with TRBJ2-1, with 7 bases lining up with TRBD1. The ends lost 6 bases at V and 10 bases at J; junction bases unmatched: 9. This CDR3 region has 13 residues. Per germline, CDR1 LNHDA and CDR2 SQIVND (reference sequence). DNA of the CDR3: TGTGCCAGTAGCGAACAGGGGCTAGGCGAGCAGTTCTTC. It translates to CASSEQGLGEQFF.

The table lists this clonotype with a few counts. The chain combines TRBV6-4 with TRBJ2-3; no definite D call. The CDR3 length is 15 residues. V lost 9 bases to trimming and J lost 0 bases, with 16 bases between them. Germline V gene lookup returns CDR1 MRHNA and CDR2 SNTAGT. The CDR3, as DNA: TGTGCCAGTAGTAAGGACCCGGGTAGCACAGATACGCAGTATTTT. This translates into CASSKDPGSTDTQYF.